This T cell receptor (beta chain) was documented in a study of tumor-infiltrating lymphocytes in primary liver carcinoma. This clonotype was detected only a few times. Trimming cost V 4 bases and J 4 bases, with 9 bases left between them. This CDR3 region has 12 residues. In germline, CDR1 is SGHRS, CDR2 YFSETQ. Unsorted bulk tissue (roughly 19-31 mg) underwent RNA and DNA co-extraction. At sampling, these chronic HBV carriers had received no treatment. Researchers generated TCR beta cDNA from approximately 0.55 ug of total RNA, relying on a constant-region primer. Three-round nested multiplex PCR performed with slightly modified ARM-PCR produced the TCR beta libraries. The first two PCR rounds used TRBV1-TRBV30 forward primers with a C-beta reverse primer, roughly 11 cycles each. One entry per CDR3 protein results from TCRdb running MiXCR on the multiplex PCR reads. The repertoire holds 100,000 to 150,000 distinct CDR3 sequences, with 64% as singletons.

The TCR originated in a woman aged 55-70 years with primary liver carcinoma and hepatitis B virus infection. The gene calls are TRBV5-1 and TRBJ2-7; D possibly matches TRBD1 or TRBD2 (5 bases each). Input material: liver tumor tissue from sampling region 3. The sample's subset: tumor region T3, left-lateral pole. The CDR3 is CASSGTLYEQYF. The CDR3 DNA follows: TGCGCCAGCAGCGGGACCCTGTACGAGCAGTACTTC.